A single sample is the source of the 10 T cell receptor beta chains below, sequenced in a study of CD8+ T cells in alopecia areata. The treatment: oral pan-JAK inhibitor, 5-10 mg twice daily. TCR sequencing used cDNA made by reverse transcription of extracted RNA. Here immunoSEQ multiplex PCR was the method, and the copy in TCRdb shows in-frame clones only, minus some. The sample gives around 180,000 clones, around three fifths of which show up once; approximately 0.93% is in the top ten. Sequences were derived from CD4+ T cells sorted from blood, sampled at week 24, from a patient treated with tofacitinib. The source is a human donor with alopecia areata.

The chain joins TRBV29-1 to TRBJ2-3; D not certain. Trimming left V 4 bases short and J 1 base short, with 9 bases between. The germline CDR1 and CDR2 sequences are SQVTM and ANQGSEA. The CDR3 length is 13 residues. The CDR3 coding sequence is TGCAGCGTTGCGATATTCCGCACAGATACGCAGTATTTT. Its protein product is CSVAIFRTDTQYF.

V is TRBV4-2 and J is TRBJ2-3; 11 bases fit TRBD2. Germline trimming cut 3 bases from V and 5 bases from J; bases unmatched to any gene: 7. CDR3 length: 16 amino acids. Germline V CDR1 and CDR2: LGHNA, YNFKEQ. DNA for the CDR3: TGTGCCAGCAGCCAGGCTAGCGGGGGGATTGGAGATACGCAGTATTTT. As protein: CASSQASGGIGDTQYF.

The chain couples TRBV11-2 to TRBJ2-5, with 12 bases identical to TRBD2. J lost 5 bases, V lost 1 base, and 8 bases had no gene match. CDR3 length: 17 amino acids. Germline assignment: CDR1 SGHAT and CDR2 FQNNGV. In nucleotides, the CDR3 is TGTGCCAGCAGCTTAGGACTAGCGGGGGAAGAATGGGAGACCCAGTACTTC. It codes for CASSLGLAGEEWETQYF.

The chain couples TRBV5-1 to TRBJ1-1, with TRBD1 matching 8 bases. Germline values: CDR1 SGHRS, CDR2 YFSETQ. V trimming: 4 bases; J trimming: 5 bases; junction bases outside the gene matches: 4. This CDR3 is built from 13 residues. Here the CDR3 reads CASSIGQGTEAFF. The CDR3 bases are TGCGCCAGCAGCATAGGACAGGGAACTGAAGCTTTCTTT.

The rearrangement joins TRBV29-1 to TRBJ1-2; 9 bases map to TRBD1. The germline CDR1 and CDR2 sequences are SQVTM and ANQGSEA. The CDR3 runs to 14 residues. J was trimmed by 4 bases and V by 2 bases; bases with no gene match: 5. CDR3 residues: CSVEWGQGLYGYTF. CDR3 bases: TGCAGCGTTGAATGGGGACAGGGCCTCTATGGCTACACCTTC.

This clone showed up just a few times. The chain links TRBV29-1 to TRBJ1-5; weak D call: TRBD1 (5 bases). The ends were cut back, 4 bases at V and 1 base at J, with 5 bases in the middle. Germline loops: CDR1 SQVTM, CDR2 ANQGSEA. This CDR3 region has 12 residues. The CDR3 sequence: CSVGQSNQPQHF. CDR3 nucleotides: TGCAGCGTTGGACAGAGCAATCAGCCCCAGCATTTT.

The J gene is TRBJ2-3, the V gene TRBV28; 7 positions match TRBD2. Germline-derived CDR1 and CDR2 are MDHEN and SYDVKM. V lost 7 bases, J lost 2 bases, and 6 bases stayed unmatched. The CDR3 contains 14 residues. This CDR3 reads CASISSGYTDTQYF. CDR3 coding DNA: TGTGCCAGCATAAGTAGCGGGTACACAGATACGCAGTATTTT.

CDR3 sequence (DNA): TGCGCCAGCAGCTTTGTTTCTAGCTCGGAGACCCAGTACTTC. Its protein product is CASSFVSSSETQYF. This chain uses TRBV5-1 with TRBJ2-5, with TRBD2 as a possible D gene (5 bases). Germline assignment: CDR1 SGHRS and CDR2 YFSETQ. V was trimmed by 2 bases and J by 5 bases, leaving 13 bases between them. CDR3 size: 14 residues.

The V and J genes are TRBV7-2 and TRBJ1-5; 11 nucleotides match TRBD1. Germline CDR1 SGHTA, CDR2 FQGNSA. The length of the CDR3 is 15 residues. With V trimmed by 5 bases and J by 6 bases, 6 bases remained unmatched. CDR3 coding DNA: TGTGCCAGCAGCCCGGACAGGGGGCGCGGTCAGCCCCAGCATTTT. Translation: CASSPDRGRGQPQHF. Full variable domain (missing parts from reference TRBV7-2 and TRBJ1-5): GAGVSQSPSNKVTEKGKDVELRCDPISGHTALYWYRQSLGQGLEFLIYFQGNSAPDKSGLPSDRFSAERTGGSVSTLTIQRTQQEDSAVYLCASSPDRGRGQPQHFGDGTRLSIL.

The table lists this clone with a few counts. The chain recombines TRBV5-1 with TRBJ1-5, with 8 nucleotides matching TRBD1. V was clipped by 4 bases and J by 3 bases; unmatched bases: 6. CDR1 SGHRS and CDR2 YFSETQ come from the germline V gene. This CDR3 has 15 amino acids. The CDR3 nucleotides are TGCGCCAGCAGCCCAAGGACAGGGCACAATCAGCCCCAGCATTTT. It specifies CASSPRTGHNQPQHF.